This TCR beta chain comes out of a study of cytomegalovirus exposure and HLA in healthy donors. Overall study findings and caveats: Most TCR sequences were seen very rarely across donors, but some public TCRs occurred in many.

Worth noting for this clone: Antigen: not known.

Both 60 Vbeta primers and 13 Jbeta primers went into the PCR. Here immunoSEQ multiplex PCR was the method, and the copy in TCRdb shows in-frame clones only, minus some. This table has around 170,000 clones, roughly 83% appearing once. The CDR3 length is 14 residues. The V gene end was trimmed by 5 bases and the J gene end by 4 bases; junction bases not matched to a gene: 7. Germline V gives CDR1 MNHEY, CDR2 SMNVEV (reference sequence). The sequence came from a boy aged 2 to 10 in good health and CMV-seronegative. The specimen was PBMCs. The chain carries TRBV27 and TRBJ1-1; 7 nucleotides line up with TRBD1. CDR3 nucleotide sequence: TGTGCCAGCAGTAACAGGGGAACGGGCACTGAAGCTTTCTTT. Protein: CASSNRGTGTEAFF.